A selection of T cell receptor beta chains follows, all from one sample in a study of blood T cell repertoires in COVID-19. Clones were read by immunoSEQ multiplex PCR, and TCRdb kept only the in-frame ones, dropping some. The data hold approximately 100,000 clones, with about nine tenths observed a single time. Specimen: peripheral blood. Source of these receptors: a man aged 50 to 59 with acute or convalescent COVID-19. Both conserved end residues are trimmed from each CDR3. Each record gives: CDR3 length, J gene, V gene, CDR3 protein.

len: 13
j_gene: TRBJ2-1
v_gene: TRBV10-1
CDR3aa: ASSELAGVGNEQF

len: 12
j_gene: TRBJ2-1
v_gene: TRBV28
CDR3aa: ASSLTGGLNEQF

len: 13
j_gene: TRBJ2-1
v_gene: TRBV5-1
CDR3aa: ASSLGTSGRNEQF

len: 12
j_gene: TRBJ1-5
v_gene: TRBV20-1
CDR3aa: SASHADSNQPQH

len: 13
j_gene: TRBJ1-4
v_gene: TRBV7-2
CDR3aa: ASSLVGTGYEKLF

len: 13
j_gene: TRBJ2-7
v_gene: TRBV11-3
CDR3aa: ASSSPDRAFGEQY

len: 11
j_gene: TRBJ1-1
v_gene: TRBV2
CDR3aa: ASSELQGTEAF

len: 11
j_gene: TRBJ2-1
v_gene: TRBV2
CDR3aa: ASNAGGYNEQF

len: 11
j_gene: TRBJ2-1
v_gene: TRBV10-3
CDR3aa: AITDSLNNEQF

len: 12
j_gene: TRBJ1-2
v_gene: TRBV30
CDR3aa: AWSQDGGDYGYT

len: 13
j_gene: TRBJ2-1
v_gene: TRBV11-2
CDR3aa: ASSSLSGRDNEQF

len: 11
j_gene: TRBJ1-2
v_gene: TRBV28
CDR3aa: ASSTDSWYGYT

len: 13
j_gene: TRBJ1-4
v_gene: TRBV28
CDR3aa: ASSPSSGGVEKLF

len: 10
j_gene: TRBJ1-4
v_gene: TRBV29-1
CDR3aa: SVEDRGEKLF

len: 13
j_gene: TRBJ2-7
v_gene: TRBV6-5
CDR3aa: ASSYFPGVTYEQY

len: 10
j_gene: TRBJ2-5
v_gene: TRBV2
CDR3aa: ASFTREETQY

len: 13
j_gene: TRBJ1-2
v_gene: TRBV5-1
CDR3aa: ASSLAGGTNYGYT

len: 13
j_gene: TRBJ2-5
v_gene: TRBV7-9
CDR3aa: ASSFMTGGEETQY

len: 12
j_gene: TRBJ1-5
v_gene: TRBV28
CDR3aa: ASRSGQIDQPQH

len: 13
j_gene: TRBJ1-5
v_gene: TRBV19
CDR3aa: ASSPAGGTSQPQH

len: 10
j_gene: TRBJ2-1
v_gene: TRBV30
CDR3aa: AWRGSYNEQF

len: 13
j_gene: TRBJ2-3
v_gene: TRBV18
CDR3aa: ASSLDGAITDTQY

len: 16
j_gene: TRBJ2-1
v_gene: TRBV5-8
CDR3aa: ASSLWTSGRGSYNEQF

len: 12
j_gene: TRBJ2-2
v_gene: TRBV2
CDR3aa: ASGVAEVPGELF

len: 12
j_gene: TRBJ1-2
v_gene: TRBV11-2
CDR3aa: ASSPTQANYGYT

len: 11
j_gene: TRBJ1-1
v_gene: TRBV6-5
CDR3aa: ASSYGQNTEAF

len: 15
j_gene: TRBJ2-3
v_gene: TRBV21-1
CDR3aa: ASSKEAKDRVTDTQY

len: 15
j_gene: TRBJ2-2
v_gene: TRBV7-9
CDR3aa: ASSLASGRVSTGELF

len: 15
j_gene: TRBJ2-1
v_gene: TRBV10-2
CDR3aa: ASSGEGVVGLGHEQF